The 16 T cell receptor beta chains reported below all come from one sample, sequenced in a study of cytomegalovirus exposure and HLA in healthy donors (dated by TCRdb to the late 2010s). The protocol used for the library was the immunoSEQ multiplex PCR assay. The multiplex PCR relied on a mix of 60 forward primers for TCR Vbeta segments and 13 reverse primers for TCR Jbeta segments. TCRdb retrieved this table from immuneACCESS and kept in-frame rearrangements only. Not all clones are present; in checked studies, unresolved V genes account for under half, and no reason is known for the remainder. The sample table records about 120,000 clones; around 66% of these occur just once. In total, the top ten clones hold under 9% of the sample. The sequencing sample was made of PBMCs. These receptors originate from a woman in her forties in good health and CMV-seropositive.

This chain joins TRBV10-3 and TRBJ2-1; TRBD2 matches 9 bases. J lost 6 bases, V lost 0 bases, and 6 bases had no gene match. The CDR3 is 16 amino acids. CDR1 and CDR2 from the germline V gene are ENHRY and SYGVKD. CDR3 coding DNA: TGTGCCATCAGTGAGTCGAGAGCTAGCGGGGCCAATGAGCAGTTCTTC. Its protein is CAISESRASGANEQFF.

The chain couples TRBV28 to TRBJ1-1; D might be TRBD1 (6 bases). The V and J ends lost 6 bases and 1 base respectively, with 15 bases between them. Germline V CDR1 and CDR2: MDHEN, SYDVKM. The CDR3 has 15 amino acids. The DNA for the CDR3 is TGTGCCAGCAGAACTTTCGGGGGGCCGAACACTGAAGCTTTCTTT. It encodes CASRTFGGPNTEAFF.

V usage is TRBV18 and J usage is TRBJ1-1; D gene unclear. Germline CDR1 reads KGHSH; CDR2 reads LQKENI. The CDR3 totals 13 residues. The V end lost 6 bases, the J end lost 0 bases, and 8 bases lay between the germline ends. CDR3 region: CASSSGVNTEAFF. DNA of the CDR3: TGTGCCAGCTCCTCGGGAGTGAACACTGAAGCTTTCTTT. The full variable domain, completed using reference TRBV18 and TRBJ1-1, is NAGVMQNPRHLVRRRGQEARLRCSPMKGHSHVYWYRQLPEEGLKFMVYLQKENIIDESGMPKERFSAEFPKEGPSILRIQQVVRGDSAAYFCASSSGVNTEAFFGQGTRLTVV.

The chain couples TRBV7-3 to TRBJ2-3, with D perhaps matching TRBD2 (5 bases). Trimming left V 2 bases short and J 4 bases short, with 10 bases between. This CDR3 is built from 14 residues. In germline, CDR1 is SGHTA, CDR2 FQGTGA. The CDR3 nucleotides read TGTGCCAGCAGCTTAGGGGTGGAGGCAGATACGCAGTATTTT. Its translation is CASSLGVEADTQYF.

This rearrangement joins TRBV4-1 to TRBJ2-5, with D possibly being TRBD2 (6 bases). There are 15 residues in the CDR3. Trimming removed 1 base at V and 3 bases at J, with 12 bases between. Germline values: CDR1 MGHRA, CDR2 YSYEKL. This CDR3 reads CASSQGGGVKETQYF. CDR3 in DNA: TGCGCCAGCAGCCAAGGAGGCGGGGTGAAAGAGACCCAGTACTTC.

CDR3 coding DNA: TGTGCCTGGAGCTCCACTGAAGCTTTCTTT. Translating gives CAWSSTEAFF. This chain joins TRBV30 and TRBJ1-1; D gene ambiguous. Germline CDR1 is GTSNPN and CDR2 is SVGIG (reference sequence). The CDR3 loop spans 10 amino acids. The ends were cut back, 3 bases at V and 4 bases at J, with 3 bases in the middle.

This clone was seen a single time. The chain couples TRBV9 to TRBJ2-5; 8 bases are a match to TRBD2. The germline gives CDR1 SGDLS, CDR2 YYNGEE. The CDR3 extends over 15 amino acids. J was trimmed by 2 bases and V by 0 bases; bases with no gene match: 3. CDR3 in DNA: TGTGCCAGCAGCGTAGGGCCTAGCGGGCAAGAGACCCAGTACTTC. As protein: CASSVGPSGQETQYF.

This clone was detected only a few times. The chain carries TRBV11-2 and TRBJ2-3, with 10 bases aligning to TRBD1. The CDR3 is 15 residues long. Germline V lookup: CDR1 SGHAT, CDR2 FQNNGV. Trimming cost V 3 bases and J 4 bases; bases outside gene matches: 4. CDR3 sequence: CASSLGTGVADTQYF. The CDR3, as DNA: TGTGCCAGCAGCTTGGGGACAGGGGTGGCAGATACGCAGTATTTT.

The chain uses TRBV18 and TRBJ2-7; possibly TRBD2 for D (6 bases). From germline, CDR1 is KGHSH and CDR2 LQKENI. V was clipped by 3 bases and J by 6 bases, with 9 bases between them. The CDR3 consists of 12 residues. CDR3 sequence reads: CASSPPGGEQYF. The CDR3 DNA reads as TGTGCCAGCTCACCCCCCGGGGGCGAGCAGTACTTC.

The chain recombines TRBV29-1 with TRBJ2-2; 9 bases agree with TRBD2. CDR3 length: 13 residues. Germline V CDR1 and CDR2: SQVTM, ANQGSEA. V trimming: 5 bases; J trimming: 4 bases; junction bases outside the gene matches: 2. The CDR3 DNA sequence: TGCAGCGTTTGGCGGGAGGGCACCGGGGAGCTGTTTTTT. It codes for CSVWREGTGELFF.

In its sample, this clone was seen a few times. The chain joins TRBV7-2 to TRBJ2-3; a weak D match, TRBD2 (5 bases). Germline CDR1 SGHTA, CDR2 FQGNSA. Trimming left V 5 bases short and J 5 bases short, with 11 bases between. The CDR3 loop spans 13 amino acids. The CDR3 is CASSLGLRDTQYF. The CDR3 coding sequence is TGTGCCAGCAGCCTAGGACTCCGAGATACGCAGTATTTT.

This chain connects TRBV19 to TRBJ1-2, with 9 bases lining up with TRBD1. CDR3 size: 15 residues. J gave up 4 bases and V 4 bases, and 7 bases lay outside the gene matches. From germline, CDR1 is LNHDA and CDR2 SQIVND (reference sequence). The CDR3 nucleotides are TGTGCCAGTAGTACATCGGGACAGGGCGCCTATGGCTACACCTTC. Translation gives CASSTSGQGAYGYTF.

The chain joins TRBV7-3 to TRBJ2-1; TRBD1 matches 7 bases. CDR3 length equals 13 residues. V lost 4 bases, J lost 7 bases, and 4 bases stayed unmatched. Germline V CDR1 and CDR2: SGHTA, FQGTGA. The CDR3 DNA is TGTGCCAGCAGCTCGGGACAGATAAATGAGCAGTTCTTC. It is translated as CASSSGQINEQFF.

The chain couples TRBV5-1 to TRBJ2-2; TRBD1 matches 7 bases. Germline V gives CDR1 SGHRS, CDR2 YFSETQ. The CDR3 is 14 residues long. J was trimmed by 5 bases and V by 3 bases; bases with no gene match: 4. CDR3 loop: CASSWTGLTGELFF. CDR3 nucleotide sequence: TGCGCCAGCAGCTGGACAGGTTTAACCGGGGAGCTGTTTTTT.

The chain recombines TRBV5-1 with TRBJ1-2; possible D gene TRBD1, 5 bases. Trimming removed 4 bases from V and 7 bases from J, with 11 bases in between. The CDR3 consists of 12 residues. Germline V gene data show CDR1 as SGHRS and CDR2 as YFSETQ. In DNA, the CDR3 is TGCGCCAGCAGCCTCCCGACAGCTGGCTACACCTTC. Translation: CASSLPTAGYTF. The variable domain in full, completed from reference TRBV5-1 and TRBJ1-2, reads KAGVTQTPRYLIKTRGQQVTLSCSPISGHRSVSWYQQTPGQGLQFLFEYFSETQRNKGNFPGRFSGRQFSNSRSEMNVSTLELGDSALYLCASSLPTAGYTFGSGTRLTVV.

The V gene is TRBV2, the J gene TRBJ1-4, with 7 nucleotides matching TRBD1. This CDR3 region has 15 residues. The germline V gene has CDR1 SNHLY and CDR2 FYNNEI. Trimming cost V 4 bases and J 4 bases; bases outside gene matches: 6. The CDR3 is CASSVQGQDNEKLFF. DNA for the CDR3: TGTGCCAGCAGTGTCCAAGGACAGGATAATGAAAAACTGTTTTTT.